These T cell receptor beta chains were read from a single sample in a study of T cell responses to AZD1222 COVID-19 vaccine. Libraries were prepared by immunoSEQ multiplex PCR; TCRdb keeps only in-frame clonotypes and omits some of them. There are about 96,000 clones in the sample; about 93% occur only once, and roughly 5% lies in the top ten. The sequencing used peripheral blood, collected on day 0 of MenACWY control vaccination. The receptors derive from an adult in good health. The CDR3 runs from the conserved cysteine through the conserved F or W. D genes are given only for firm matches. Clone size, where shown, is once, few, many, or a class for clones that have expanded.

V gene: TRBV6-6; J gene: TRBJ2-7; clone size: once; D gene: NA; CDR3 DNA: TGTGCCAGCAGTCCCGGACTGACCTACGAGCAGTACTTC; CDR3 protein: CASSPGLTYEQYF
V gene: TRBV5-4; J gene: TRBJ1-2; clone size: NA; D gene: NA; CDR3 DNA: TGTGCCAGCAGCTGGGACAAGGGCTTGGGGGGTGGCTACACCTTC; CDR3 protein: CASSWDKGLGGGYTF
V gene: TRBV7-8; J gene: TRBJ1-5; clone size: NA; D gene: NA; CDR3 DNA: TGTGCCAGCAGCTTAGAAAGCAATCAGCCCCAGCATTTT; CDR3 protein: CASSLESNQPQHF
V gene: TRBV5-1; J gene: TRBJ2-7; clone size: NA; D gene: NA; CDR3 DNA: TGCGCCAGCAGCTTGGAGTTGACAGCCCCCTACGAGCAGTACTTC; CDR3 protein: CASSLELTAPYEQYF
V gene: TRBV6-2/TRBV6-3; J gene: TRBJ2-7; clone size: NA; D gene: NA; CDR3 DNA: TGTGCCAGCAGTTTTGGCCCCGAGCAGTACTTC; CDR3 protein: CASSFGPEQYF
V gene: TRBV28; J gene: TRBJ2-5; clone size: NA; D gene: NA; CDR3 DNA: TGTGCCAGCAGTTTATTCCAAGAGACCCAGTACTTC; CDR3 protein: CASSLFQETQYF
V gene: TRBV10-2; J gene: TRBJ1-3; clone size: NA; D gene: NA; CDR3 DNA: TGCGCCAGCATTGCGGGGGCGAATTTTGGAAACACCATATATTTT; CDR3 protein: CASIAGANFGNTIYF
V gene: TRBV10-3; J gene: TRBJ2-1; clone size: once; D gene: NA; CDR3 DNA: TGTGCCATCAGTGATTATAGCGGAAGCTCCTACAATGAGCAGTTCTTC; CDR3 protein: CAISDYSGSSYNEQFF
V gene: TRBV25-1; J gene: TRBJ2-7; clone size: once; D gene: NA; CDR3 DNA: TGTGCCAGCAGTCTTCAGGGTCCATCCGGATCCTACGAGCAGTACTTC; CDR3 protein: CASSLQGPSGSYEQYF
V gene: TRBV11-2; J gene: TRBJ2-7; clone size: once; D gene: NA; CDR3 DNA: TGTGCCAGCAGCTTAGTCGGGGGTGGCTACGAGCAGTACTTC; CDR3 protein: CASSLVGGGYEQYF
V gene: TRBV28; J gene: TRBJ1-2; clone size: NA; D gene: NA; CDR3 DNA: TGTGCCAGCAGGGGGGGACACCGTTATGGCTACACCTTC; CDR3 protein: CASRGGHRYGYTF
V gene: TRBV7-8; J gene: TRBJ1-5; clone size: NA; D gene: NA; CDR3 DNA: TGTGCCAGCAGCTTACAAGGGGTTAGCAATCAGCCCCAGCATTTT; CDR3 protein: CASSLQGVSNQPQHF
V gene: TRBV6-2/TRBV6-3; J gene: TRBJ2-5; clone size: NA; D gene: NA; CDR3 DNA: TGTGCCAGCAGTTCTCGTTACCCTCAAGAGACCCAGTACTTC; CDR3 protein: CASSSRYPQETQYF
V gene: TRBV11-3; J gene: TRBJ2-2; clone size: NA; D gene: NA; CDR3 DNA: TGTGCCAGCAGGGGGTTTGGGGAGCTGTTTTTT; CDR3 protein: CASRGFGELFF
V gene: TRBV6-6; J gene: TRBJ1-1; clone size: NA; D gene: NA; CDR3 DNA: TGTGCCAGCAGCCCCGTTTCTACTGAAGCTTTCTTT; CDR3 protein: CASSPVSTEAFF
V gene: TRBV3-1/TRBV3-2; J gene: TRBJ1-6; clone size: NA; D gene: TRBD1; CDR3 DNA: TGTGCCAGCAGCCAATTTGGGACAGGCGATAATTCACCCCTCCACTTT; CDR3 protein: CASSQFGTGDNSPLHF
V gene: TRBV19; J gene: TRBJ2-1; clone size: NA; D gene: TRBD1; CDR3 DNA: TGTGCCAGTAGTATGGGGACAGGGGCCGATGAGCAGTTCTTC; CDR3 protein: CASSMGTGADEQFF
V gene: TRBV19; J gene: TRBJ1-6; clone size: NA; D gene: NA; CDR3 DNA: TGTGCCAGCTCGACGGACGGGAGCTCCTATAATTCACCCCTCCACTTT; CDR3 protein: CASSTDGSSYNSPLHF
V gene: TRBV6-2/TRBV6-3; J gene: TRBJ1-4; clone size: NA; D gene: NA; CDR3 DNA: TGTGCCAGCAGTTACGATGACCGAGGACTTAATGAAAAACTGTTTTTT; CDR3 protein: CASSYDDRGLNEKLFF
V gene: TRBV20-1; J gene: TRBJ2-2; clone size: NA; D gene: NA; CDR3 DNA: TGCAGTGCTAGTGCCGGGGCGAACACCGGGGAGCTGTTTTTT; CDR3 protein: CSASAGANTGELFF
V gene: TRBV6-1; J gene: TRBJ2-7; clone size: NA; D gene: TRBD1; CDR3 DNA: TGTGCCAGCAGTGAAGCGCTCGGACAGGCCTACGAGCAGTACTTC; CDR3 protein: CASSEALGQAYEQYF